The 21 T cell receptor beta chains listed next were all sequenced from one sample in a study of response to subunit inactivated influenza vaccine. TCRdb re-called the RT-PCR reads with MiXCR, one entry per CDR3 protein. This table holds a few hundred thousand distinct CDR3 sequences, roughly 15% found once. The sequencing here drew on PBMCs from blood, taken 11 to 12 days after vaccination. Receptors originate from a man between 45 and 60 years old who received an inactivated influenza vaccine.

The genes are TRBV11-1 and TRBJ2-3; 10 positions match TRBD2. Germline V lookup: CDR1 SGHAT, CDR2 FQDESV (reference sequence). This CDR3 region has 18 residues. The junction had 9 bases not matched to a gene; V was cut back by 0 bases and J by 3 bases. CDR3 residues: CASSLAASGGPRTDTQYF. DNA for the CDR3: TGTGCCAGCAGCTTAGCGGCTAGCGGGGGCCCCAGGACAGATACGCAGTATTTT.

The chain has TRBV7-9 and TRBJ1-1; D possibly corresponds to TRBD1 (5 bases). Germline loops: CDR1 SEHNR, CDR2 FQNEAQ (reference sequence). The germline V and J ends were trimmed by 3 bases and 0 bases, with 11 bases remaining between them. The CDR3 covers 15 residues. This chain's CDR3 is CASSLAGGVNTEAFF. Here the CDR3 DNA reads TGTGCCAGCAGCTTGGCTGGGGGGGTGAACACTGAAGCTTTCTTT.

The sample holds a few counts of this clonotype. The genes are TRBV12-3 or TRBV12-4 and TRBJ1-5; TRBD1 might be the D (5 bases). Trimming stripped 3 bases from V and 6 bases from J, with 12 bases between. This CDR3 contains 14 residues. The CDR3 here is CASSLGGGTQPQHF. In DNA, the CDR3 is TGTGCCAGCAGTTTGGGAGGTGGGACTCAGCCCCAGCATTTT.

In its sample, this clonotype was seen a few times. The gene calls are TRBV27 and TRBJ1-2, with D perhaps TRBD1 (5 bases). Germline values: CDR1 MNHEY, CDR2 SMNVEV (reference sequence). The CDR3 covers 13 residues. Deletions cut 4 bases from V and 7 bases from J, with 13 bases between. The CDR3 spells CASSSRVLGGYTF. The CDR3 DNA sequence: TGTGCCAGCAGTTCCAGGGTTTTAGGTGGCTACACCTTC.

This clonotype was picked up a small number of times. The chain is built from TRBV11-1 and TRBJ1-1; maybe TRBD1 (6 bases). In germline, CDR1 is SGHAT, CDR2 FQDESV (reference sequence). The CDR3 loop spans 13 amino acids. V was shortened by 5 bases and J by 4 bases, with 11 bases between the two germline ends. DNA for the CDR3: TGTGCCAGCAGCCGGGGGCACCGCACTGAAGCTTTCTTT. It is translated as CASSRGHRTEAFF.

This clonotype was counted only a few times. CDR3 nucleotides: TGTGCCAGCAGTACACAGTCGTTCTACAATGAGCAGTTCTTC. It is translated as CASSTQSFYNEQFF. J is TRBJ2-1 and V is TRBV12-3 or TRBV12-4, with D unclear. The CDR3 is made up of 14 amino acids. V lost 5 bases, J lost 3 bases, and 11 bases lay in between.

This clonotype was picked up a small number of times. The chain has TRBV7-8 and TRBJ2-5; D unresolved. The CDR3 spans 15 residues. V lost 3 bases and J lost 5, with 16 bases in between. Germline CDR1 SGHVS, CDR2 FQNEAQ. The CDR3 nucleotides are TGTGCCAGCAGCTTTCGGCAGGAGCCTAGGGAGACCCAGTACTTC. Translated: CASSFRQEPRETQYF.

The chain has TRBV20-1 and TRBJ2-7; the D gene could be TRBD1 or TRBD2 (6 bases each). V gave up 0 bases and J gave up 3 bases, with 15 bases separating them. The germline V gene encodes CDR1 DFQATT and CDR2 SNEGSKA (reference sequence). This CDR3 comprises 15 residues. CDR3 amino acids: CSARDLSRGGYEQYF. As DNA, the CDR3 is TGCAGTGCTAGAGATCTTAGCAGGGGAGGCTACGAGCAGTACTTC.

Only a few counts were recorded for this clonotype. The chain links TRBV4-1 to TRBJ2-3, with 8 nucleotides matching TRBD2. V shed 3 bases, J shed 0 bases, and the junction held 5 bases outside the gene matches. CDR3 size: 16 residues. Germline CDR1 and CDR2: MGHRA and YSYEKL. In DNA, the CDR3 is TGCGCCAGCAGCCAGCTGCAGCGGGGGAGCACAGATACGCAGTATTTT. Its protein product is CASSQLQRGSTDTQYF.

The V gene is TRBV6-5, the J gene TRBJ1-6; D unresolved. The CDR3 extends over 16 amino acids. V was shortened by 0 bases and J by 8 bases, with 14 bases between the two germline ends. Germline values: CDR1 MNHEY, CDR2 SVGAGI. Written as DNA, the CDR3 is TGTGCCAGCAGTTACTCGGACCAGATCGCTTATTCACCCCTCCACTTT. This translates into CASSYSDQIAYSPLHF.

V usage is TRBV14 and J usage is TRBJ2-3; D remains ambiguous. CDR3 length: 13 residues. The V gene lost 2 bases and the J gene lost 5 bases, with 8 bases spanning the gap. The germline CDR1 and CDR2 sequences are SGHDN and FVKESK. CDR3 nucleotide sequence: TGTGCCAGCAGCCAAAACACGTTAGATACGCAGTATTTT. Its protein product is CASSQNTLDTQYF.

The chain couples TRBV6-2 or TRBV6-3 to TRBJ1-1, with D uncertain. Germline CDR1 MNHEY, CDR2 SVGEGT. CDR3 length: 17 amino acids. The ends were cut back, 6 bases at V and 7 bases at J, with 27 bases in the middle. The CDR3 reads CASSPLELRRAVGEAFF. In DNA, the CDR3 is TGTGCCAGCAGCCCCCTCGAGCTGCGACGGGCGGTGGGTGAAGCTTTCTTT.

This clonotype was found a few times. This CDR3 is CASSLGPYRGGNEQFF. CDR3 DNA sequence: TGCGCCAGCAGCTTGGGACCCTACAGGGGAGGTAATGAGCAGTTCTTC. The V gene is TRBV5-1, the J gene TRBJ2-1; D possibly corresponds to TRBD1 (7 bases). Between the trimmed V and J ends, which lost 0 bases and 7 bases, there was a span of 17 bases. CDR3 length: 16 residues. CDR1 and CDR2 from the germline V gene are SGHRS and YFSETQ.

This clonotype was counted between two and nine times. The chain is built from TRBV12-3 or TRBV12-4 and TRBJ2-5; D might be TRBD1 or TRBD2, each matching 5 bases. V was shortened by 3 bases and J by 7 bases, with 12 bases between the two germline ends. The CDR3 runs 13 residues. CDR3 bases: TGTGCCAGCAGTTTTCGGGGCGAGGGGACCCAGTACTTC. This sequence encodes CASSFRGEGTQYF.

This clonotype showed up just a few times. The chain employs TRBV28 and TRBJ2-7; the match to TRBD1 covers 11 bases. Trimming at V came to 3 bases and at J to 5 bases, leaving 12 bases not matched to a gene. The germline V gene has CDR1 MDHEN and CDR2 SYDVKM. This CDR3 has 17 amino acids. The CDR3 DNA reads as TGTGCCAGCAGTTTTCTTATTCCGGGACAGGGGGAGGACGAGCAGTACTTC. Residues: CASSFLIPGQGEDEQYF.

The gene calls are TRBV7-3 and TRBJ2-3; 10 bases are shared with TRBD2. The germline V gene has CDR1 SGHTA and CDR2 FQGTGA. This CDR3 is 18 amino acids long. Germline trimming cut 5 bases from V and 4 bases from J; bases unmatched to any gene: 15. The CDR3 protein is CASSPQQVWLAGADTQYF. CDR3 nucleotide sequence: TGTGCCAGCAGCCCCCAACAGGTGTGGCTAGCGGGAGCAGATACGCAGTATTTT.

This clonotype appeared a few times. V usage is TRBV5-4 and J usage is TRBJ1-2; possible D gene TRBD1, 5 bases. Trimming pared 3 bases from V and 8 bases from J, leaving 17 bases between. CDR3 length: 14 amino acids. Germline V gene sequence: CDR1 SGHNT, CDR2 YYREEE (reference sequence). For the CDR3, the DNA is TGTGCCAGCAGCTGGGGCGGGGCGGGGAAGGGCTACACCTTC. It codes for CASSWGGAGKGYTF.

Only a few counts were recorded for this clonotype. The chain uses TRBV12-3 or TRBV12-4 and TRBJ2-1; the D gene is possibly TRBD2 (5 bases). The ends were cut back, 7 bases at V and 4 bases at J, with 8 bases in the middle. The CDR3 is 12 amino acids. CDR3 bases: TGTGCCAGCAAGGAGGTGTACAATGAGCAGTTCTTC. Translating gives CASKEVYNEQFF.

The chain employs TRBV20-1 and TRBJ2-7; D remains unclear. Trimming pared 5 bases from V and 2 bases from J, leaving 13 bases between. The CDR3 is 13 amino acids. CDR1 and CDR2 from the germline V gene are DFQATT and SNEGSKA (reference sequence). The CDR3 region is CSAGGGPAYEQYF. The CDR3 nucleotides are TGCAGTGCTGGCGGTGGGCCCGCCTACGAGCAGTACTTC.

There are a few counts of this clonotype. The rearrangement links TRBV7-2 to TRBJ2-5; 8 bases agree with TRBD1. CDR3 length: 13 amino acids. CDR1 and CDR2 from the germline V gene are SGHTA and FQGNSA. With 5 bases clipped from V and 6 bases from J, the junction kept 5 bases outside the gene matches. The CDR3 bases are TGTGCCAGCAGCGGGACAGGCCTTCAGACCCAGTACTTC. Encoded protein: CASSGTGLQTQYF.

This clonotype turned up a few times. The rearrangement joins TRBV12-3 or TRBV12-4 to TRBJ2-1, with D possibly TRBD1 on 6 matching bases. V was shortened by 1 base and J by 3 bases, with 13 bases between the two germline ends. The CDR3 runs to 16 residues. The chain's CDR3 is CASSLDRVISYNEQFF. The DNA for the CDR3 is TGTGCCAGCAGTTTAGACAGGGTGATTAGCTACAATGAGCAGTTCTTC.